One and the same sample provided the 19 T cell receptor beta chains below, sequenced in a study of blood T cell repertoires in COVID-19. Profiling relied on immunoSEQ multiplex PCR, and the TCRdb table lists in-frame clones only, not all of them. The data contain approximately 30,000 clones, around 80% of them seen just once; the ten biggest clones take up around 7%. Input material: peripheral blood. The origin of the receptors is a woman aged 55-69 years with acute or convalescent COVID-19.

The chain is built from TRBV5-5 and TRBJ2-1, with a tentative D call TRBD1 (6 bases). The V end lost 4 bases, the J end lost 6 bases, and 8 bases lay between the germline ends. This CDR3 is 12 amino acids long. Germline V lookup: CDR1 SGHKS, CDR2 YYEKEE (reference sequence). CDR3 protein: CASSPQGNEQFF. The CDR3 DNA sequence: TGTGCCAGCAGCCCACAGGGCAATGAGCAGTTCTTC.

The rearrangement links TRBV13 to TRBJ1-3, with D hard to call. This CDR3 region has 11 residues. Looked up from germline, CDR1 is PRHDT and CDR2 is FYEKMQ (reference sequence). Trimming took off 5 bases at V and 4 bases at J, with 3 bases between the two ends. CDR3 in amino acids: CASSQGNTIYF. CDR3 nucleotide sequence: TGTGCCAGCAGCCAGGGAAACACCATATATTTT.

The rearrangement joins TRBV7-9 to TRBJ2-5; TRBD1 aligns across 11 bases. This CDR3 is 15 amino acids long. Germline V gives CDR1 SEHNR, CDR2 FQNEAQ (reference sequence). The V and J ends lost 5 bases and 5 bases, in that order; junction bases with no gene match: 7. CDR3 in amino acids: CASSPSWTGGETQYF. In DNA form, the CDR3 reads TGTGCCAGCAGCCCCTCCTGGACAGGGGGCGAGACCCAGTACTTC.

This clone appeared a few times. CDR3 nucleotides: TGTGCCATCAGTGACTCCGGGACAGGGAAGGATGAGCAGTTCTTC. It specifies CAISDSGTGKDEQFF. The chain uses TRBV10-3 and TRBJ2-1, with 9 bases matching TRBD1. Germline CDR1 reads ENHRY; CDR2 reads SYGVKD. The CDR3 sequence is 15 residues long. V lost 3 bases and J lost 8; bases outside the gene matches: 8.

The V gene is TRBV7-9, the J gene TRBJ1-3, with 9 bases identical to TRBD1. The CDR3 is made up of 15 amino acids. V trimming: 5 bases; J trimming: 2 bases; junction bases outside the gene matches: 4. Germline CDR1 reads SEHNR; CDR2 reads FQNEAQ (reference sequence). The CDR3 DNA is TGTGCCAGCAGCCCACAGGGGGCAGCTGGAAACACCATATATTTT. This translates into CASSPQGAAGNTIYF.

This rearrangement joins TRBV19 to TRBJ1-2; D may be TRBD1 (6 bases). The V end was cut by 3 bases, the J end by 4 bases, with 15 bases between. The CDR3 is 15 residues long. Germline CDR1 is LNHDA and CDR2 is SQIVND (reference sequence). The CDR3 protein is CASSILDRTAYGYTF. As DNA, the CDR3 is TGTGCCAGTAGTATCCTCGACAGGACCGCCTATGGCTACACCTTC.

This chain connects TRBV7-9 to TRBJ1-6; possible D gene TRBD1, 6 bases. Trimming left V 5 bases short and J 9 bases short, with 17 bases between. From germline, CDR1 is SEHNR and CDR2 FQNEAQ (reference sequence). This CDR3 has 15 amino acids. CDR3 DNA: TGTGCCAGCAGCGAACAAGGGGGTTCTTCTTCACCCCTCCACTTT. This sequence encodes CASSEQGGSSSPLHF.

J is TRBJ1-4 and V is TRBV10-2; D may be TRBD1 (6 bases). Germline CDR1 WSHSY, CDR2 SAAADI. Trimming cost V 1 base and J 5 bases, with 11 bases left between them. CDR3 size: 15 residues. Here the CDR3 DNA reads TGCGCCAGCAGTGAGTTGGGGGGGCAGAATGAAAAACTGTTTTTT. Translated, it gives CASSELGGQNEKLFF.

V and J are TRBV7-8 and TRBJ2-5; 9 bases are shared with TRBD1. Germline CDR1 is SGHVS and CDR2 is FQNEAQ. The J segment lost 0 bases and the V segment lost 5 bases, leaving 4 bases of the junction unmatched. The CDR3 loop spans 15 amino acids. The CDR3 loop is CASSRDRGYQETQYF. For the CDR3, the DNA is TGTGCCAGCAGCCGAGACAGGGGGTACCAAGAGACCCAGTACTTC.

The chain has TRBV27 and TRBJ2-3, with D maybe TRBD2 (6 bases). The length of the CDR3 is 17 residues. Germline lookup yields CDR1 MNHEY and CDR2 SMNVEV (reference sequence). V dropped 3 bases and J dropped 2 bases, with 18 bases sitting between them. DNA of the CDR3: TGTGCCAGCAGTTTCGGGCTAGCGACGATCTACACAGATACGCAGTATTTT. Translating gives CASSFGLATIYTDTQYF.

The chain employs TRBV19 and TRBJ2-3, with 8 bases aligning to TRBD1. Germline V gives CDR1 LNHDA, CDR2 SQIVND (reference sequence). V lost 5 bases and J lost 1; bases outside the gene matches: 11. This CDR3 is built from 17 residues. For the CDR3, the DNA is TGTGCCAGTAGTGTCCGGGACAGGCAGGTCGGCACAGATACGCAGTATTTT. Translated: CASSVRDRQVGTDTQYF.

This clone was counted once. CDR3 amino acids: CAWVTSTVRAWGAGELFF. The DNA for the CDR3 is TGTGCCTGGGTGACCTCCACCGTTAGAGCGTGGGGGGCCGGGGAGCTGTTTTTT. The V and J genes are TRBV30 and TRBJ2-2; tentative D call: TRBD2 (6 bases). The CDR3 sequence is 18 residues long. Trimming shortened V by 5 bases and J by 6 bases, and 28 bases separated the two germline ends. CDR1 and CDR2 (germline): GTSNPN, SVGIG (reference sequence).

V usage is TRBV6-2 or TRBV6-3 and J usage is TRBJ2-1; 8 bases are a match to TRBD1. CDR1 is MNHEY and CDR2 is SVGEGT in the germline V gene. The CDR3 extends over 18 amino acids. Trimming took 2 bases from V and 0 from J; bases not matched to a gene: 9. Here the CDR3 reads CASSYAPGGRSSYNEQFF. CDR3 in DNA: TGTGCCAGCAGTTACGCCCCAGGGGGCCGAAGCTCCTACAATGAGCAGTTCTTC.

V gene TRBV5-1 combines with J gene TRBJ2-7; perhaps TRBD1 as D (6 bases). Germline V gene data show CDR1 as SGHRS and CDR2 as YFSETQ. Trimming cost V 4 bases and J 0 bases, with 17 bases left between them. This CDR3 is built from 16 residues. CDR3 coding DNA: TGCGCCAGCAGCCAATCTACAGGGCAGAGCTCCTACGAGCAGTACTTC. Its protein is CASSQSTGQSSYEQYF.

The V gene is TRBV6-2 or TRBV6-3, the J gene TRBJ1-2, with 9 bases fitting TRBD1. V shed 6 bases and J 2 bases; nucleotides not matched to a gene: 19. Germline CDR1 and CDR2: MNHEY and SVGEGT. The CDR3 covers 19 residues. The CDR3 region is CASRPPVQGANLMNYGYTF. The CDR3 DNA sequence: TGTGCCAGCAGGCCTCCGGTACAGGGGGCGAATTTAATGAACTATGGCTACACCTTC.

The gene calls are TRBV3-1 (or the pseudogene TRBV3-2) and TRBJ2-7; TRBD2 aligns across 7 bases. The CDR3 extends over 13 amino acids. CDR1 and CDR2 (germline): LGHDT, YNNKEL (reference sequence). V lost 1 base and J lost 7; bases outside the gene matches: 4. The chain's CDR3 is CASSQGGGIEQYF. CDR3 bases: TGTGCCAGCAGCCAAGGGGGGGGGATTGAGCAGTACTTC.

This clone was recorded only once. The J gene is TRBJ1-5, the V gene TRBV19, with D possibly being TRBD1 (5 bases). This CDR3 is built from 13 residues. V lost 6 bases and J lost 7, with 13 bases in between. CDR1 LNHDA and CDR2 SQIVND come from the germline V gene (reference sequence). The CDR3 DNA reads as TGTGCCAGTAGCCCGGGACTACAGCAGCCCCAGCATTTT. Amino acid sequence: CASSPGLQQPQHF.

This chain links TRBV29-1 with TRBJ2-7; 7 positions match TRBD1. The ends lost 6 bases at V and 3 bases at J; junction bases unmatched: 8. Germline CDR1 is SQVTM and CDR2 is ANQGSEA. This CDR3 comprises 13 residues. The CDR3 region is CSVLGDSNYEQYF. The CDR3 DNA reads TGCAGCGTCCTAGGGGACAGCAACTACGAGCAGTACTTC.

The chain links TRBV7-8 to TRBJ1-4, with D tentatively TRBD1 (6 bases). Germline V gives CDR1 SGHVS, CDR2 FQNEAQ. Trimming left V 1 base short and J 7 bases short, with 13 bases between. The CDR3 has 15 residues. The CDR3 nucleotides are TGTGCCAGCAGCTTAGATGAGTCCAGGGGTGAAAAACTGTTTTTT. It yields the protein CASSLDESRGEKLFF.